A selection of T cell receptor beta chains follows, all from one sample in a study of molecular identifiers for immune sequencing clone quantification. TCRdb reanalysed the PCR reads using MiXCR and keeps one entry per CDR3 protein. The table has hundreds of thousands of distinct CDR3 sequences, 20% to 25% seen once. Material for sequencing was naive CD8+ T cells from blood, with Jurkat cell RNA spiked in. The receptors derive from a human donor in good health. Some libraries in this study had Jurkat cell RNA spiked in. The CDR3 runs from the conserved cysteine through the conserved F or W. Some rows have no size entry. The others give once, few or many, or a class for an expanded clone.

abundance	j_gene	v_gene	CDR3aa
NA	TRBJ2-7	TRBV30	CAWRRPGVVYEQYF
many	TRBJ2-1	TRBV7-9	CASSLDLASGGVEQFF
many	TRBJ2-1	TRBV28	CASSNSGSYNEQFF
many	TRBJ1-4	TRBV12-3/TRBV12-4	CASSLFYRKPEGTRTNEKLFF
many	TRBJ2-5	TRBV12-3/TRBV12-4	CASVRAGETQYF
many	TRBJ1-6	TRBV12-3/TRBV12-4	CASSLGDRQGFGYNSPLHF
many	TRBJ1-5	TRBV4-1	CASSSRGQGGQPQHF
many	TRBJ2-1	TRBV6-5	CASSSGSSYNEQFF
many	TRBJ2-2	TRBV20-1	CSARASEPGGELFF
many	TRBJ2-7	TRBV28	CASGDSTYEQYF
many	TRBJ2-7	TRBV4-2	CASSQESGRKKYEQYF
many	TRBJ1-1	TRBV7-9	CASSPKTGAMNTEAFF
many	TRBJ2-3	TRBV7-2	CARKAGVETDTQYF
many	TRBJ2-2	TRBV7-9	CASSQSTPGAGTGELFF
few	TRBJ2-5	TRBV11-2	CASSYGLAGGPGETQYF
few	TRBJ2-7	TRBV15	CATSRAGTGSYEQYF
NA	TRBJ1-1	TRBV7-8	CASRTGAARTVEAFF
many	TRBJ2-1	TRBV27	CASEGIKTGQFF
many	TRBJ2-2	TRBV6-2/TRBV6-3	CASSLIGGTGELFF
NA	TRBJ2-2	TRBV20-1	CSALERDRENTGELFF
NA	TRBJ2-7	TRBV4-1	CASSQDETSGPNYGVEQYF
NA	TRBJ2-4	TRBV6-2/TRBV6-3	CASSYNPRTDLAKNIQYF
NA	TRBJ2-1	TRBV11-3	CASSIAGGPSYNEQFF
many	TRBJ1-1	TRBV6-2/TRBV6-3	CASSYARNTEAFF
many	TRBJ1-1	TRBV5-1	CASSLDLGRDTEAFF
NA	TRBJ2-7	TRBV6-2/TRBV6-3	CASSYGTALSYEQYF
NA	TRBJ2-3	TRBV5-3	CASSWTTTGTQYF
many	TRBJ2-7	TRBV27	CASRKPGTGDEQYF
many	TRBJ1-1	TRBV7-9	CASRRSGGATEAFF
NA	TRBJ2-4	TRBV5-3	CASQLARNIQYF
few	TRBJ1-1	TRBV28	CASNQRTGGTEAFF
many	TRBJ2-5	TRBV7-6	CASSPGPYQETQYF
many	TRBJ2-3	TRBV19	CASSMAPDTQYF
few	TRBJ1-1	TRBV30	CACRDRVDEAFF